These 3 T cell receptor beta chains came from one sample sequenced in a study of OX40 agonist ivuxolimab in advanced cancers. Profiling relied on immunoSEQ multiplex PCR, and the TCRdb table lists in-frame clones only, not all of them. The sample holds some 66,000 clones, roughly 84% seen once. Source: CD4+ or CD8+ T cells sorted from blood, taken in a trial of the OX40 agonist ivuxolimab. The receptors derive from an adult with an advanced solid tumor such as melanoma, head and neck, liver or kidney cancer.

This clone was picked up a small number of times. CDR3 sequence: CASSLVLNNEQFF. CDR3 in DNA: TGTGCCAGCAGCTTAGTTCTCAACAATGAGCAGTTCTTC. The genes are TRBV7-6 and TRBJ2-1; D is undetermined. V lost 1 base and J lost 5, with 6 bases in between. The CDR3 is made up of 13 amino acids. Germline CDR1 SGHVS, CDR2 FNYEAQ.

This chain uses TRBV27 with TRBJ1-1; D not resolved. The CDR3 is 16 amino acids. Germline-derived CDR1 and CDR2 are MNHEY and SMNVEV (reference sequence). Trimming took 3 bases from V and 3 from J, leaving 17 bases between them. The CDR3 protein is CASSFRWGQVDTEAFF. The CDR3 region has the DNA TGTGCCAGCAGTTTTCGCTGGGGTCAGGTGGACACTGAAGCTTTCTTT.

This sequence joins TRBV5-4 and TRBJ2-1; D unclear. From germline, CDR1 is SGHNT and CDR2 YYREEE (reference sequence). Trimming shortened V by 1 base and J by 8 bases, and 10 bases separated the two germline ends. CDR3 length equals 13 residues. The CDR3 region has the DNA TGTGCCAGCAGCTTGCCCCCCCCTGATGAGCAGTTCTTC. Translating gives CASSLPPPDEQFF. Drawing the rest from reference TRBV5-4 and TRBJ2-1, the complete variable domain is ETGVTQSPTHLIKTRGQQVTLRCSSQSGHNTVSWYQQALGQGPQFIFQYYREEENGRGNFPPRFSGLQFPNYSSELNVNALELDDSALYLCASSLPPPDEQFFGPGTRLTVL.